What follows are 27 T cell receptor beta chains derived from one specimen sequenced in a study of OX40 agonist ivuxolimab in advanced cancers. Profiled with immunoSEQ multiplex PCR; TCRdb holds only in-frame clones, not every one. The sample includes some 55,000 clones, approximately 93% of them seen just once. Sample: CD4+ or CD8+ T cells sorted from blood, taken in a trial of the OX40 agonist ivuxolimab. These receptors were collected from an adult with an advanced solid tumor such as melanoma, head and neck, liver or kidney cancer.

The J gene is TRBJ2-5, the V gene TRBV10-3, with 7 bases matching TRBD1. The J call may be in error: the DNA end matches TRBJ2-7 better. Germline-derived CDR1 and CDR2 are ENHRY and SYGVKD. This CDR3 has 13 amino acids. Here the CDR3 DNA reads TGTGCCATCAGGATACAGGGGTCCTACGAGCAGTACTTC. This gives the protein CAIRIQGSYEQYF.

This chain connects TRBV5-1 to TRBJ1-4, with 12 bases lining up with TRBD1. Germline V gives CDR1 SGHRS, CDR2 YFSETQ. This CDR3 has 18 residues. With 0 bases clipped from V and 2 bases from J, the junction kept 5 bases outside the gene matches. CDR3 sequence (DNA): TGCGCCAGCAGCTTGGCCGGGGGACAGGGGGCTACTAATGAAAAACTGTTTTTT. It codes for CASSLAGGQGATNEKLFF.

This clone was recorded only once. The gene calls are TRBV21-1 and TRBJ1-5. TRBV21-1 is described as a pseudogene. There are 15 residues in the CDR3. CDR3 bases: TGTGCCAGCAGCAAAGGGAGGGTTAGCAATCAGCCCCAGCATTTT. Amino acids: CASSKGRVSNQPQHF.

The J gene is TRBJ2-1, the V gene TRBV10-3, with D perhaps assigned TRBD1 or TRBD2 (6 bases each). The length of the CDR3 is 14 residues. Trimming left V 6 bases short and J 9 bases short, with 18 bases between. Per the germline V gene, CDR1 is ENHRY and CDR2 is SYGVKD. The CDR3 region has the DNA TGTGCCATCAGGCCGGGAGTCCAAGGGGGTGAGCAGTTCTTC. Amino acid sequence: CAIRPGVQGGEQFF.

V is TRBV28 and J is TRBJ1-6; D is unresolved. This CDR3 has 12 amino acids. Germline V gene data show CDR1 as MDHEN and CDR2 as SYDVKM. Trimming shortened V by 5 bases and J by 8 bases, and 7 bases separated the two germline ends. CDR3 in amino acids: CASSPWYSPLHF. In nucleotides, the CDR3 is TGTGCCAGCAGTCCATGGTATTCACCCCTCCACTTT.

This clone was counted a single time. The V gene is TRBV13, the J gene TRBJ2-1, with 11 bases that match TRBD2. Germline CDR1 reads PRHDT; CDR2 reads FYEKMQ (reference sequence). The J segment lost 0 bases and the V segment lost 3 bases, leaving 16 bases of the junction unmatched. This CDR3 is built from 21 residues. CDR3 amino acids: CASSLGSRLAGRKISYNEQFF. The CDR3 DNA reads as TGTGCCAGCAGCTTGGGGTCCCGACTAGCGGGACGAAAAATCTCCTACAATGAGCAGTTCTTC.

The chain is built from TRBV5-1 and TRBJ2-5, with D uncertain. Looked up from germline, CDR1 is SGHRS and CDR2 is YFSETQ. V was clipped by 0 bases and J by 3 bases, with 9 bases between them. The CDR3 runs 14 residues. The CDR3 DNA reads as TGCGCCAGCAGCTTGGCCCCTTGGGAAGAGACCCAGTACTTC. It yields the protein CASSLAPWEETQYF.

The chain recombines TRBV4-1 with TRBJ1-1; D gene ambiguous. Germline V gene sequence: CDR1 MGHRA, CDR2 YSYEKL. The V and J ends lost 1 base and 0 bases respectively, with 9 bases between them. The CDR3 covers 15 residues. The CDR3: CASSQGRAVNTEAFF. The CDR3 DNA reads as TGCGCCAGCAGCCAAGGACGGGCGGTGAACACTGAAGCTTTCTTT.

The chain is built from TRBV5-1 and TRBJ2-6; tentatively, D is TRBD2 (6 bases). The germline V gene encodes CDR1 SGHRS and CDR2 YFSETQ. The CDR3 loop spans 18 amino acids. V was clipped by 4 bases and J by 4 bases, with 21 bases between them. The CDR3 spells CASSPSGPLAGGANVLTF. CDR3 DNA sequence: TGCGCCAGCAGCCCCTCCGGGCCCTTGGCGGGGGGGGCCAACGTCCTGACTTTC.

The genes are TRBV7-9 and TRBJ1-2, with D possibly being TRBD1 (6 bases). Between the trimmed V and J ends, which lost 6 bases and 0 bases, there was a span of 14 bases. The CDR3 has 15 residues. Per germline, CDR1 SEHNR and CDR2 FQNEAQ (reference sequence). CDR3 sequence: CASRPGAATNYGYTF. The CDR3 DNA is TGTGCCAGCAGGCCGGGGGCAGCGACTAACTATGGCTACACCTTC.

The chain employs TRBV7-9 and TRBJ1-1, with 7 bases aligning to TRBD1. Losses at the gene ends were 3 bases for V and 6 bases for J; bases not matched to a gene: 10. This CDR3 has 15 residues. CDR1 and CDR2 from the germline V gene are SEHNR and FQNEAQ (reference sequence). In DNA, the CDR3 is TGTGCCAGCAGCTTTGACAGGGTGGGGGCCTCTGAAGCTTTCTTT. It codes for CASSFDRVGASEAFF.

The chain has TRBV29-1 and TRBJ2-3; 13 bases agree with TRBD2. The CDR3 extends over 15 amino acids. The V and J ends lost 4 bases and 0 bases, in that order; junction bases with no gene match: 1. Per the germline V gene, CDR1 is SQVTM and CDR2 is ANQGSEA. The CDR3 coding sequence is TGCAGCGTTGGGACTAGCGGGGGAAGCACAGATACGCAGTATTTT. Its protein product is CSVGTSGGSTDTQYF.

This chain connects TRBV4-2 to TRBJ2-7, with D maybe TRBD2 (6 bases). Germline values: CDR1 LGHNA, CDR2 YNFKEQ. The V gene lost 0 bases and the J gene lost 2 bases, with 11 bases spanning the gap. The CDR3 is made up of 15 amino acids. CDR3 DNA sequence: TGTGCCAGCAGCCAAGAGATTGGGGGGACCTACGAGCAGTACTTC. Its translation is CASSQEIGGTYEQYF.

The chain employs TRBV6-1 and TRBJ2-7, with 7 bases matching TRBD2. The CDR3 is 15 residues long. V lost 1 base and J lost 0; bases outside the gene matches: 3. Germline CDR1 reads MNHNS; CDR2 reads SASEGT. The CDR3 region is CASSEGGSPSYEQYF. DNA for the CDR3: TGTGCCAGCAGTGAAGGCGGGAGCCCCTCCTACGAGCAGTACTTC.

The V and J genes are TRBV5-6 and TRBJ2-7; possibly TRBD1 for D (5 bases). Looked up from germline, CDR1 is SGHDT and CDR2 is YYEEEE. The CDR3 loop spans 13 amino acids. Trimming took off 6 bases at V and 5 bases at J, with 15 bases between the two ends. CDR3 coding DNA: TGTGCCAGCAAGCTTCTCAGGGCAAACGAGCAGTACTTC. It specifies CASKLLRANEQYF.

The chain has TRBV5-6 and TRBJ2-3; D possibly corresponds to TRBD1 (5 bases). The CDR3 has 16 amino acids. Germline V lookup: CDR1 SGHDT, CDR2 YYEEEE. Deletions cut 4 bases from V and 3 bases from J, with 18 bases between. CDR3 nucleotide sequence: TGTGCCAGCAGCCCAGCTCTATGGGGCACTACAGATACGCAGTATTTT. This encodes CASSPALWGTTDTQYF.

The chain uses TRBV5-5 and TRBJ1-5, with a possible D match to TRBD1 (5 bases). Trimming removed 4 bases at V and 7 bases at J, with 12 bases between. Germline V gives CDR1 SGHKS, CDR2 YYEKEE (reference sequence). This CDR3 comprises 13 residues. CDR3 protein: CASSPGRGQPQHF. The DNA for the CDR3 is TGTGCCAGCAGCCCAGGGAGGGGACAGCCCCAGCATTTT.

This clone came up once. J is TRBJ1-1 and V is TRBV5-4; a weak D match, TRBD1 (5 bases). The CDR3 covers 13 residues. V was cut by 3 bases and J by 1 base, with 7 bases left in between. Germline values: CDR1 SGHNT, CDR2 YYREEE (reference sequence). CDR3 DNA: TGTGCCAGCAGCTACGACAGGAACACTGAAGCTTTCTTT. Amino acid sequence: CASSYDRNTEAFF.

The V call is TRBV6-1, the J call TRBJ1-1, with D unresolved. Per germline, CDR1 MNHNS and CDR2 SASEGT. CDR3 length: 14 amino acids. V was trimmed by 4 bases and J by 2 bases, leaving 11 bases between them. CDR3 protein: CASSGHSLNTEAFF. The CDR3 nucleotides are TGTGCCAGCAGTGGCCACAGTCTCAACACTGAAGCTTTCTTT.

The rearrangement uses TRBV4-3 and TRBJ1-1, with a possible D match to TRBD1 (6 bases). Germline CDR1 reads LGHNA; CDR2 reads YSLEER. The CDR3 has 14 amino acids. V gave up 2 bases and J gave up 5 bases, with 12 bases separating them. In DNA form, the CDR3 reads TGCGCCAGCAGCCAACCCGCCCAGGGGACTGAAGCTTTCTTT. Encoded protein: CASSQPAQGTEAFF.

The genes are TRBV6-1 and TRBJ2-2; D is perhaps TRBD2 (5 bases). Germline CDR1 is MNHNS and CDR2 is SASEGT. V lost 0 bases to trimming and J lost 5 bases, with 10 bases between them. CDR3 length: 15 residues. Here the CDR3 DNA reads TGTGCCAGCAGTGAAGCTGGAAGGAGGACCGGGGAGCTGTTTTTT. Protein product: CASSEAGRRTGELFF.

The chain combines TRBV13 with TRBJ1-1; D may be TRBD1 (6 bases). Trimming took 5 bases from V and 2 from J, leaving 15 bases between them. Germline CDR1 reads PRHDT; CDR2 reads FYEKMQ (reference sequence). The CDR3 is 15 residues long. CDR3 nucleotide sequence: TGTGCCAGCAGCGAACAGGGACGGCTAAACACTGAAGCTTTCTTT. It yields the protein CASSEQGRLNTEAFF. Variable domain in full (rest from reference TRBV13 and TRBJ1-1): AAGVIQSPRHLIKEKRETATLKCYPIPRHDTVYWYQQGPGQDPQFLISFYEKMQSDKGSIPDRFSAQQFSDYHSELNMSSLELGDSALYFCASSEQGRLNTEAFFGQGTRLTVV.

V usage is TRBV2 and J usage is TRBJ2-7, with D maybe TRBD2 (6 bases). Germline CDR1 and CDR2: SNHLY and FYNNEI. Trimming left V 7 bases short and J 3 bases short, with 7 bases between. This CDR3 comprises 11 residues. The CDR3 bases are TGTGCCAGCATGGGAGGCTACGAGCAGTACTTC. Translation: CASMGGYEQYF.

V is TRBV18 and J is TRBJ1-2, with 8 bases that match TRBD1. V shed 2 bases, J shed 4 bases, and the junction held 3 bases outside the gene matches. The length of the CDR3 is 14 residues. In germline, CDR1 is KGHSH, CDR2 LQKENI. The CDR3 is CASSPIGQGYGYTF. Here the CDR3 DNA reads TGTGCCAGCTCACCAATAGGACAGGGCTATGGCTACACCTTC. The entire variable domain, with the rest obtained from reference TRBV18 and TRBJ1-2, is as follows: NAGVMQNPRHLVRRRGQEARLRCSPMKGHSHVYWYRQLPEEGLKFMVYLQKENIIDESGMPKERFSAEFPKEGPSILRIQQVVRGDSAAYFCASSPIGQGYGYTFGSGTRLTVV.

This clone occurred once. The same CDR3 can be traced to other DNA sequences in this sample. The rearrangement joins TRBV5-1 to TRBJ1-3; D is unclear. The ends were cut back, 5 bases at V and 2 bases at J, with 11 bases in the middle. Germline V gene sequence: CDR1 SGHRS, CDR2 YFSETQ. CDR3 length: 14 residues. Here the CDR3 reads CASRLRGTGNTIYF. Written as DNA, the CDR3 is TGCGCCAGCAGATTAAGAGGGACTGGAAACACCATATATTTT.

For the CDR3, the DNA is TGTGCCAGTAGTATAGACCTACCAGGGGGCGGGCGAGAGACCCAGTACTTC. Translated, it gives CASSIDLPGGGRETQYF. The chain recombines TRBV19 with TRBJ2-5; 8 bases agree with TRBD1. Germline V CDR1 and CDR2: LNHDA, SQIVND (reference sequence). The CDR3 has 17 residues. The V and J ends lost 0 bases and 4 bases, in that order; junction bases with no gene match: 10.

The chain has TRBV15 and TRBJ2-2; 9 bases fit TRBD2. There are 12 residues in the CDR3. After removal of 0 bases from V and 15 bases from J, the junction contained 2 bases not matched to a gene. Germline V CDR1 and CDR2: LNHNV, YYDKDF (reference sequence). CDR3 in DNA: TGTGCCACCAGCAGAGATGCGGGGGGGGTGTTTTTT. Protein product: CATSRDAGGVFF.